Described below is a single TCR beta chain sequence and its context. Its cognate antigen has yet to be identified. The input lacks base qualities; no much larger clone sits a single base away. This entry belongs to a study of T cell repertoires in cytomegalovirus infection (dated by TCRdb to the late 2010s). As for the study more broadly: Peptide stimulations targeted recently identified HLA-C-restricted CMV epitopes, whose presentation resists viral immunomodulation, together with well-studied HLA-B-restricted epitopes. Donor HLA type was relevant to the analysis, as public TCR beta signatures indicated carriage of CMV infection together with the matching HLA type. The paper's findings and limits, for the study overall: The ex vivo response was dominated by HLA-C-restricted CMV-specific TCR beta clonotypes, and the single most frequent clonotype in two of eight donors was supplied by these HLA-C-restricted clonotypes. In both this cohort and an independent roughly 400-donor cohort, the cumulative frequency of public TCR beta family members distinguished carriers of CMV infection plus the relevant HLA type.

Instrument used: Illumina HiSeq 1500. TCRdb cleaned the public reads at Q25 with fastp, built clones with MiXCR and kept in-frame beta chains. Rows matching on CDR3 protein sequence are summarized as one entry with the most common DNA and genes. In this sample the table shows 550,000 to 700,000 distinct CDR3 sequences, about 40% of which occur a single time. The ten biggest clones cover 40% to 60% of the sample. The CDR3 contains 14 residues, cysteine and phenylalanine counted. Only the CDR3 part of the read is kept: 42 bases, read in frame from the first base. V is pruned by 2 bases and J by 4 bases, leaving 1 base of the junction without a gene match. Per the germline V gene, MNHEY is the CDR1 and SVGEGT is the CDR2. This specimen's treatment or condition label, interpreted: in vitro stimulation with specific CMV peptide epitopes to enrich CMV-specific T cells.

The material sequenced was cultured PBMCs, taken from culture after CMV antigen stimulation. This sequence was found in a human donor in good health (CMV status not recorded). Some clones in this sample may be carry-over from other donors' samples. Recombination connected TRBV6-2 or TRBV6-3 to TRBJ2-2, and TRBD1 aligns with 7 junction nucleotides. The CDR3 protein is CASSYNRGTGELFF. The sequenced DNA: TGTGCCAGCAGTTACAACAGGGGCACCGGGGAGCTGTTTTTT.